This TCR beta chain was observed in a study of shared clonotypes between healthy human individuals. The CDR3 covers 14 residues. Germline V gene sequence: CDR1 SGHRS, CDR2 YFSETQ. After removal of 0 bases from V and 7 bases from J, the junction contained 0 bases not matched to a gene. Authors' processing steps: Filtering differed for immunoSEQ, which gave only junction sequences without quality scores. Profiled with immunoSEQ multiplex PCR; TCRdb holds only in-frame clones, not every one. V and J calls and clone size come straight from that table; D and trimming were deduced from the DNA. This table holds about 1.1 million clones, about 80% found once. Study-wide results and caveats: The generation probabilities recorded for non-shared clonotypes fell below those of clonotypes shared by all four donors. Naive subsets, compared against memory subsets, generally had larger estimated richness values.

The split of CD4+ cells yielded CD45RA+ naive and CD45RA-negative memory subsets. As to this clone: What it recognizes is unknown.

V is TRBV5-1 and J is TRBJ1-4; TRBD1 aligns across 10 bases. The source material was memory CD4+ T cells from PBMCs. Subset noted: CD45RA-negative fraction. The receptor was derived from a man aged 18 to 29 in good health. Some clones in this sample may be carry-over from other donors' samples. DNA for the CDR3: TGCGCCAGCAGCTTGGGGGACAGGGGTGAAAAACTGTTTTTT. Translating gives CASSLGDRGEKLFF.